A single sample gave rise to the 17 T cell receptor beta chains below, sequenced in a study of T cells in Graves' hyperthyroidism and ophthalmopathy. TCR beta CDR3 region amplification was performed from RNA transcripts. First-round RT-PCR with HTBI primers amplified the TCR CDR3 region. One entry per CDR3 protein, called by TCRdb with MiXCR from the multiplex PCR reads. The table lists about 270,000 distinct CDR3 sequences, approximately 21% of them singletons. The material sequenced was blood. Receptors originate from a young man with Graves' ophthalmopathy.

The chain couples TRBV20-1 to TRBJ1-6, with a weak D call TRBD1 (5 bases). V lost 3 bases and J 3 bases, leaving 12 bases between the germline ends. This CDR3 region has 15 residues. Looked up from germline, CDR1 is DFQATT and CDR2 is SNEGSKA (reference sequence). CDR3 nucleotides: TGCAGTGCTAGGAGTGGGGGGGGCTATAATTCACCCCTCCACTTT. Amino acids: CSARSGGGYNSPLHF.

The chain employs TRBV30 and TRBJ2-2; D is uncertain. The V gene lost 4 bases and the J gene lost 0 bases, with 9 bases spanning the gap. Germline CDR1 and CDR2: GTSNPN and SVGIG (reference sequence). The CDR3 totals 14 residues. The CDR3 sequence: CAWNSLTNTGELFF. For the CDR3, the DNA is TGTGCCTGGAATTCCCTCACGAACACCGGGGAGCTGTTTTTT.

This clonotype has just a few counts. This chain joins TRBV7-3 and TRBJ1-1, with D possibly matching TRBD1 (5 bases). The CDR3 length is 15 residues. Germline values: CDR1 SGHTA, CDR2 FQGTGA. The ends were cut back, 2 bases at V and 4 bases at J, with 14 bases in the middle. The DNA of the CDR3 is TGTGCCAGCAGCTTATCGCGGGGCGAGGGCACTGAAGCTTTCTTT. The encoded protein is CASSLSRGEGTEAFF.

The rearrangement uses TRBV7-3 and TRBJ2-4; TRBD2 matches at 9 bases. CDR1 and CDR2 (germline): SGHTA, FQGTGA. V lost 2 bases, J lost 5 bases, and 4 bases stayed unmatched. This CDR3 spans 15 amino acids. CDR3 nucleotides: TGTGCCAGCAGCTTAGGCGGGAGGGGGGAAAACATTCAGTACTTC. Protein: CASSLGGRGENIQYF.

The rearrangement joins TRBV9 to TRBJ2-7, with TRBD1 matching over 8 bases. From germline, CDR1 is SGDLS and CDR2 YYNGEE. With V trimmed by 3 bases and J by 3 bases, 11 bases remained unmatched. The CDR3 consists of 16 residues. This chain's CDR3 is CASSGSRQGSDYEQYF. The CDR3 DNA reads TGTGCCAGCAGCGGTTCCAGACAGGGGTCCGACTACGAGCAGTACTTC.

The rearrangement links TRBV4-1 to TRBJ1-5; TRBD1 matches 8 bases. The V gene end was trimmed by 0 bases and the J gene end by 7 bases; junction bases not matched to a gene: 8. The CDR3 is 16 amino acids. The germline gives CDR1 MGHRA, CDR2 YSYEKL. In DNA form, the CDR3 reads TGCGCCAGCAGCCAAGAGGACAGGGAGCCCCTCCAGCCCCAGCATTTT. This gives the protein CASSQEDREPLQPQHF.

This clonotype was recorded many times. The CDR3 protein is CASSLGTGQETQYF. CDR3 bases: TGTGCCAGCAGCCTAGGGACAGGGCAAGAGACCCAGTACTTC. The genes are TRBV11-2 and TRBJ2-5; 9 positions agree with TRBD1. V lost 5 bases, J lost 2 bases, and 3 bases stayed unmatched. Germline loops: CDR1 SGHAT, CDR2 FQNNGV. This CDR3 has 14 residues. The variable domain in full, completed from reference TRBV11-2 and TRBJ2-5, reads EAGVAQSPRYKIIEKRQSVAFWCNPISGHATLYWYQQILGQGPKLLIQFQNNGVVDDSQLPKDRFSAERLKGVDSTLKIQPAKLEDSAVYLCASSLGTGQETQYFGPGTRLLVL.

There are a few counts of this clonotype. CDR3 DNA: TGCAGTGCTAGAGATGGGGCTAGCGGGAGCCAGGGCTCCTACAATGAGCAGTTCTTC. This sequence encodes CSARDGASGSQGSYNEQFF. The gene calls are TRBV20-1 and TRBJ2-1; 10 nucleotides align to TRBD2. Looked up from germline, CDR1 is DFQATT and CDR2 is SNEGSKA (reference sequence). The CDR3 loop spans 19 amino acids. V lost 0 bases to trimming and J lost 0 bases; unmatched junction nucleotides: 11.

CDR3 residues: CSVSLRNYGYTF. The CDR3 nucleotides read TGCAGCGTTTCGTTGCGGAACTATGGCTACACCTTC. J is TRBJ1-2 and V is TRBV29-1, with D hard to call. Looked up from germline, CDR1 is SQVTM and CDR2 is ANQGSEA. This CDR3 region has 12 residues. The germline V and J ends were trimmed by 5 bases and 2 bases, with 9 bases remaining between them.

The J gene is TRBJ2-7, the V gene TRBV9; D not resolved. Germline V gene sequence: CDR1 SGDLS, CDR2 YYNGEE. The CDR3 runs to 15 residues. V lost 4 bases, J lost 3 bases, and 17 bases lay in between. The CDR3 DNA reads TGTGCCAGCAGCCCATATATGGTGAGTGGCTACGAGCAGTACTTC. Translation gives CASSPYMVSGYEQYF.

This clonotype was observed a handful of times. The chain uses TRBV20-1 and TRBJ2-1, with 14 nucleotides matching TRBD2. The V gene end was trimmed by 0 bases and the J gene end by 0 bases; junction bases not matched to a gene: 4. Germline V gene data show CDR1 as DFQATT and CDR2 as SNEGSKA (reference sequence). This CDR3 has 18 residues. The DNA of the CDR3 is TGCAGTGCTAGAGATCCCGGGACTAGCGGGAGCTCCTACAATGAGCAGTTCTTC. The encoded protein is CSARDPGTSGSSYNEQFF.

The chain combines TRBV7-9 with TRBJ2-2; a weak D match, TRBD2 (6 bases). In germline, CDR1 is SEHNR, CDR2 FQNEAQ (reference sequence). With 5 bases removed from V and 4 bases from J, the gap between germline ends came to 11 bases. This CDR3 comprises 14 residues. In nucleotides, the CDR3 is TGTGCCAGCAGCAGGGACTTTACCACCGGGGAGCTGTTTTTT. Amino acids: CASSRDFTTGELFF.

This clonotype was picked up many times. The chain uses TRBV28 and TRBJ1-1; maybe TRBD1 (5 bases). The CDR3 sequence is 15 residues long. The germline gives CDR1 MDHEN, CDR2 SYDVKM. The V gene lost 5 bases and the J gene lost 0 bases, with 13 bases spanning the gap. This CDR3 reads CASSHLDSMNTEAFF. CDR3 DNA sequence: TGTGCCAGCAGTCACCTAGACAGCATGAACACTGAAGCTTTCTTT.

This clonotype was counted a single time. The chain recombines TRBV29-1 with TRBJ2-1; TRBD2 matches at 7 bases. V was clipped by 4 bases and J by 4 bases; unmatched bases: 7. The CDR3 spans 14 residues. CDR1 is SQVTM and CDR2 is ANQGSEA in the germline V gene. CDR3: CSVGGGTEYNEQFF. CDR3 DNA sequence: TGCAGCGTTGGGGGAGGGACGGAGTACAATGAGCAGTTCTTC.

Many counts were recorded for this clonotype. V is TRBV28 and J is TRBJ1-2; D is ambiguous. CDR1 is MDHEN and CDR2 is SYDVKM in the germline V gene. The length of the CDR3 is 15 residues. V lost 4 bases, J lost 5 bases, and 17 bases lay in between. For the CDR3, the DNA is TGTGCCAGCAGTTACCCCCTAGATGGGAGTTATGGCTACACCTTC. Its translation is CASSYPLDGSYGYTF.

This clonotype was recorded at least ten times. The chain carries TRBV5-6 and TRBJ2-2; perhaps D is TRBD1 or TRBD2 (6 bases each). The CDR3 loop spans 14 amino acids. The germline V gene has CDR1 SGHDT and CDR2 YYEEEE. V lost 0 bases, J lost 7 bases, and 10 bases lay in between. The chain's CDR3 is CASSLEGGIGELFF. The CDR3, as DNA: TGTGCCAGCAGCTTGGAGGGGGGCATCGGGGAGCTGTTTTTT.

This clonotype was detected only a few times. V gene TRBV6-1 combines with J gene TRBJ2-7, with TRBD2 matching 7 bases. The V gene's germline CDR1 is MNHNS and CDR2 SASEGT. The V segment lost 3 bases and the J segment 6 bases; nucleotides outside the gene matches: 5. This CDR3 spans 13 amino acids. The CDR3 loop is CASSDGGSSEQYF. CDR3 DNA: TGTGCCAGCAGTGATGGCGGGAGCTCCGAGCAGTACTTC.